A single sample is the source of the 22 T cell receptor beta chains below, sequenced in a study of CD8 T cells in Susac syndrome. RNA totalling about 0.45 to 1 ug underwent reverse transcription with random hexamers. TCRdb re-called the immunoSEQ multiplex PCR reads with MiXCR, one entry per CDR3 protein. The sample lists 150,000 to 200,000 distinct CDR3 sequences; around 94% were seen once. The sequenced sample consisted of CD4+ T cells from PBMCs. The receptor set was obtained from a human donor in good health.

The rearrangement links TRBV9 to TRBJ2-1; 11 bases are a match to TRBD1. Germline V gene data show CDR1 as SGDLS and CDR2 as YYNGEE. CDR3 length: 15 residues. The J segment lost 10 bases and the V segment lost 4 bases, leaving 10 bases of the junction unmatched. CDR3 sequence: CASSPSGTGGGEQFF. In nucleotides, the CDR3 is TGTGCCAGCAGCCCCTCGGGGACAGGGGGTGGCGAGCAGTTCTTC.

The chain carries TRBV29-1 and TRBJ1-4; TRBD1 aligns across 7 bases. This CDR3 comprises 12 residues. J was trimmed by 8 bases and V by 6 bases; bases with no gene match: 6. Germline CDR1 SQVTM, CDR2 ANQGSEA. This chain's CDR3 is CSVRTGGEKLFF. CDR3 in DNA: TGCAGCGTGAGGACAGGTGGCGAAAAACTGTTTTTT.

The V gene is TRBV20-1, the J gene TRBJ2-7; 7 bases map to TRBD1. This CDR3 comprises 14 residues. V gave up 0 bases and J gave up 3 bases; unmatched junction bases: 5. CDR1 and CDR2 (germline): DFQATT, SNEGSKA (reference sequence). The CDR3 loop is CSARDLAGGYEQYF. CDR3 DNA: TGCAGTGCTAGAGACCTAGCAGGGGGCTACGAGCAGTACTTC.

The chain combines TRBV24-1 with TRBJ1-5; 7 nucleotides line up with TRBD1. V dropped 4 bases and J dropped 3; count of bases not matched to a gene: 8. The CDR3 runs to 16 residues. In germline, CDR1 is KGHDR, CDR2 SFDVKD. The CDR3 DNA reads TGTGCCACCAGTGAGCCTGGGACAGACATCAATCAGCCCCAGCATTTT. Its protein is CATSEPGTDINQPQHF.

The J gene is TRBJ2-3, the V gene TRBV4-3; 12 bases line up with TRBD2. Germline loops: CDR1 LGHNA, CDR2 YSLEER. CDR3 length equals 17 residues. Trimming took 1 base from V and 3 from J; bases not matched to a gene: 5. The CDR3 here is CASSQGRTSGVTDTQYF. In nucleotides, the CDR3 is TGCGCCAGCAGCCAAGGCCGGACTAGCGGGGTTACAGATACGCAGTATTTT.

A single count supports this clonotype. The J gene is TRBJ1-1, the V gene TRBV27; tentative D call: TRBD1 (5 bases). CDR3 length equals 13 residues. V was cut by 8 bases and J by 1 base, with 11 bases left in between. CDR1 and CDR2 (germline): MNHEY, SMNVEV (reference sequence). The CDR3: CASSDRENTEAFF. The CDR3 DNA is TGTGCCAGCTCAGACAGAGAGAACACTGAAGCTTTCTTT.

The chain recombines TRBV5-8 with TRBJ1-6; no clear D. The ends were cut back, 5 bases at V and 9 bases at J, with 15 bases in the middle. This CDR3 comprises 14 residues. Per the germline V gene, CDR1 is SGHTS and CDR2 is YDEGEE. CDR3 coding DNA: TGTGCCAGCAGTCAGAGGAGGGAGGGTTCACCCCTCCACTTT. Translating it yields CASSQRREGSPLHF.

The chain links TRBV29-1 to TRBJ1-2; no clear D. The CDR3 consists of 12 residues. Germline loops: CDR1 SQVTM, CDR2 ANQGSEA. The V end was cut by 3 bases, the J end by 7 bases, with 12 bases between. The CDR3 DNA sequence: TGCAGCGTTGACCGGGTTAGCGTTGGCTACACCTTC. Its protein product is CSVDRVSVGYTF. Full variable domain (missing parts from reference TRBV29-1 and TRBJ1-2): SAVISQKPSRDICQRGTSLTIQCQVDSQVTMMFWYRQQPGQSLTLIATANQGSEATYESGFVIDKFPISRPNLTFSTLTVSNMSPEDSSIYLCSVDRVSVGYTFGSGTRLTVV.

The chain has TRBV9 and TRBJ1-2; perhaps TRBD1 as D (6 bases). The ends were cut back, 0 bases at V and 4 bases at J, with 10 bases in the middle. The CDR3 length is 14 residues. Per germline, CDR1 SGDLS and CDR2 YYNGEE. The CDR3 DNA reads TGTGCCAGCAGCGTAGGGGACACCGCCTATGGCTACACCTTC. As protein: CASSVGDTAYGYTF.

The CDR3 DNA follows: TGTGCCAGCACCCCTGACGCCTATCAGCCCCAGCATTTT. As protein: CASTPDAYQPQHF. This chain links TRBV2 with TRBJ1-5; D uncertain. Germline loops: CDR1 SNHLY, CDR2 FYNNEI. Trimming took 7 bases from V and 5 from J, leaving 12 bases between them. The CDR3 is made up of 13 amino acids.

CDR3 nucleotide sequence: TGTGCCAGCAGCGGGGCTAGCGGGGCCCGCACAGATACGCAGTATTTT. Translation: CASSGASGARTDTQYF. The rearrangement joins TRBV9 to TRBJ2-3; the match to TRBD2 covers 9 bases. CDR3 length: 16 amino acids. The V gene's germline CDR1 is SGDLS and CDR2 YYNGEE. V lost 3 bases and J lost 1; bases outside the gene matches: 6. The full variable domain, with the rest looked up from reference TRBV9 and TRBJ2-3, is DSGVTQTPKHLITATGQRVTLRCSPRSGDLSVYWYQQSLDQGLQFLIQYYNGEERAKGNILERFSAQQFPDLHSELNLSSLELGDSALYFCASSGASGARTDTQYFGPGTRLTVL.

V usage is TRBV28 and J usage is TRBJ2-4; 11 bases are shared with TRBD1. J was trimmed by 9 bases and V by 5 bases; bases with no gene match: 9. CDR3 length equals 15 residues. The V gene's germline CDR1 is MDHEN and CDR2 SYDVKM. CDR3: CASSTPGTGGSIQYF. The DNA for the CDR3 is TGTGCCAGCAGTACCCCCGGGACAGGGGGAAGCATTCAGTACTTC.

The chain combines TRBV3-1 with TRBJ1-1; 7 bases align to TRBD1. The J segment lost 3 bases and the V segment lost 1 base, leaving 5 bases of the junction unmatched. From germline, CDR1 is LGHDT and CDR2 YNNKEL (reference sequence). The CDR3 consists of 15 residues. The CDR3 sequence is CASSQAVGQDTEAFF. The CDR3, as DNA: TGTGCCAGCAGCCAAGCCGTCGGACAGGACACTGAAGCTTTCTTT. The full variable domain, with the rest looked up from reference TRBV3-1 and TRBJ1-1, is DTAVSQTPKYLVTQMGNDKSIKCEQNLGHDTMYWYKQDSKKFLKIMFSYNNKELIINETVPNRFSPKSPDKAHLNLHINSLELGDSAVYFCASSQAVGQDTEAFFGQGTRLTVV.

The genes are TRBV4-3 and TRBJ2-3, with D uncertain. V was clipped by 1 base and J by 1 base, with 6 bases between them. CDR3 length equals 14 residues. Germline loops: CDR1 LGHNA, CDR2 YSLEER. The CDR3 nucleotides read TGCGCCAGCAGCCAAGTATGGGGCACAGATACGCAGTATTTT. Protein product: CASSQVWGTDTQYF.

V is TRBV25-1 and J is TRBJ2-1, with a tentative D call TRBD2 (5 bases). Trimming pared 4 bases from V and 9 bases from J, leaving 13 bases between. CDR1 is MGHDK, CDR2 SYGVNS, per germline. The CDR3 totals 13 residues. CDR3 coding DNA: TGTGCCAGCAGTGCGAATATGGGGAGTGAGCAGTTCTTC. Translated: CASSANMGSEQFF. The whole variable domain, filled in from reference TRBV25-1 and TRBJ2-1, reads EADIYQTPRYLVIGTGKKITLECSQTMGHDKMYWYQQDPGMELHLIHYSYGVNSTEKGDLSSESTVSRIRTEHFPLTLESARPSHTSQYLCASSANMGSEQFFGPGTRLTVL.

V is TRBV12-3 or TRBV12-4 and J is TRBJ2-2, with TRBD1 matching over 8 bases. Losses at the gene ends were 1 base for V and 6 bases for J; bases not matched to a gene: 1. The CDR3 is 14 residues long. The CDR3 nucleotides are TGTGCCAGCAGTTTAGGCAGGGGGCCCGGGGAGCTGTTTTTT. Encoded protein: CASSLGRGPGELFF.

The chain links TRBV19 to TRBJ2-7; no clear D gene. This CDR3 spans 13 amino acids. V was shortened by 6 bases and J by 7 bases, with 16 bases between the two germline ends. Germline CDR1 is LNHDA and CDR2 is SQIVND (reference sequence). In DNA form, the CDR3 reads TGTGCCAGTAGCCGCAGTGGGCTGGGAGAGCAGTACTTC. Its translation: CASSRSGLGEQYF.

Here the CDR3 DNA reads TGTGCCAGCAGTTTACCGGGACAGTTCTCTTCACCCCTCCACTTT. It translates to CASSLPGQFSSPLHF. The V and J genes are TRBV28 and TRBJ1-6; 7 bases line up with TRBD1. V lost 2 bases, J lost 9 bases, and 7 bases stayed unmatched. The CDR3 runs to 15 residues. Germline values: CDR1 MDHEN, CDR2 SYDVKM.

Only a few counts were recorded for this clonotype. The chain is built from TRBV3-1 and TRBJ2-2, with 7 positions matching TRBD1. Germline V gene sequence: CDR1 LGHDT, CDR2 YNNKEL (reference sequence). This CDR3 has 12 residues. V lost 4 bases, J lost 7 bases, and 0 bases stayed unmatched. CDR3 loop: CASSRDSGELFF. DNA of the CDR3: TGTGCCAGCAGCCGGGACAGCGGGGAGCTGTTTTTT.

This chain links TRBV6-1 with TRBJ2-5; possibly TRBD1 for D (6 bases). CDR3 length: 14 amino acids. Germline V gene data show CDR1 as MNHNS and CDR2 as SASEGT. Trimming shortened V by 8 bases and J by 1 base, and 14 bases separated the two germline ends. This CDR3 is CASGPDSRQETQYF. In DNA form, the CDR3 reads TGTGCCAGCGGGCCGGACAGCCGCCAAGAGACCCAGTACTTC.

This sequence joins TRBV30 and TRBJ1-1; D perhaps matches TRBD1 (5 bases). The ends were cut back, 5 bases at V and 10 bases at J, with 20 bases in the middle. The CDR3 runs 13 residues. The V gene's germline CDR1 is GTSNPN and CDR2 SVGIG (reference sequence). In DNA form, the CDR3 reads TGTGCCTGGCATGGGACCTTGTCCAAGGGAGCTTTCTTT. This gives the protein CAWHGTLSKGAFF.

This clonotype occurred once. This chain connects TRBV10-3 to TRBJ2-3; a possible D gene is TRBD2 (5 bases). The CDR3 consists of 13 residues. Per germline, CDR1 ENHRY and CDR2 SYGVKD. V dropped 2 bases and J dropped 7 bases, with 10 bases sitting between them. In nucleotides, the CDR3 is TGTGCCATCAGTGAGGACACGGGGAATACGCAGTATTTT. This sequence encodes CAISEDTGNTQYF.